Following are 14 T cell receptor beta chains from one sample sequenced in a study of long-term antiretroviral therapy in people with HIV. Survey-level resolution applied to immunoSEQ assay v3.0. Libraries were prepared by immunoSEQ multiplex PCR; TCRdb keeps only in-frame clonotypes and omits some of them. The sample shows over 40,000 clones, less than 95% of them seen only once. The sequencing used unsorted PBMCs, collected just over 9 years after starting antiretroviral therapy. The origin of the receptors is a man aged 25-40 years with HIV.

The chain recombines TRBV19 with TRBJ1-5, with 7 bases that match TRBD1. The V gene's germline CDR1 is LNHDA and CDR2 SQIVND (reference sequence). Germline trimming cut 3 bases from V and 1 base from J; bases unmatched to any gene: 3. The CDR3 length is 15 residues. The DNA for the CDR3 is TGTGCCAGTAGTATGGTCAGGGGGAGCAATCAGCCCCAGCATTTT. Its protein is CASSMVRGSNQPQHF. The full variable domain, rest sourced from reference TRBV19 and TRBJ1-5, is DGGITQSPKYLFRKEGQNVTLSCEQNLNHDAMYWYRQDPGQGLRLIYYSQIVNDFQKGDIAEGYSVSREKKESFPLTVTSAQKNPTAFYLCASSMVRGSNQPQHFGDGTRLSIL.

The gene calls are TRBV28 and TRBJ1-3, with D perhaps TRBD1 (5 bases). In germline, CDR1 is MDHEN, CDR2 SYDVKM. This CDR3 spans 16 amino acids. V was trimmed by 7 bases and J by 4 bases, leaving 20 bases between them. In DNA form, the CDR3 reads TGTGCCAGCACCTCTGCCGACAGAGGTGGGGGAAACACCATATATTTT. As protein: CASTSADRGGGNTIYF.

The J gene is TRBJ2-5, the V gene TRBV19; no firm D call. The germline V gene has CDR1 LNHDA and CDR2 SQIVND (reference sequence). This CDR3 comprises 14 residues. Trimming left V 3 bases short and J 4 bases short, with 12 bases between. The CDR3 DNA reads TGTGCCAGTAGTATGCCGGGCCCGGGAGAGACCCAGTACTTC. This gives the protein CASSMPGPGETQYF.

The rearrangement links TRBV11-3 to TRBJ1-1; 8 bases agree with TRBD1. From germline, CDR1 is SGHNT and CDR2 YENEEA. The CDR3 totals 12 residues. V lost 5 bases and J lost 8; bases outside the gene matches: 4. In DNA form, the CDR3 reads TGTGCCAGCAGCCTAGGACAGGGCGAAGCTTTCTTT. This translates into CASSLGQGEAFF.

CDR3 sequence: CASSASGKYNEQFF. The DNA for the CDR3 is TGTGCCAGCAGCGCCTCCGGGAAATACAATGAGCAGTTCTTC. The chain carries TRBV9 and TRBJ2-1; D may be TRBD2 (5 bases). The germline CDR1 and CDR2 sequences are SGDLS and YYNGEE. V was shortened by 3 bases and J by 4 bases, with 11 bases between the two germline ends. This CDR3 has 14 amino acids.

The chain employs TRBV29-1 and TRBJ1-1; the D gene is possibly TRBD1 (5 bases). This CDR3 comprises 14 residues. V was cut by 5 bases and J by 0 bases, with 13 bases left in between. The germline V gene encodes CDR1 SQVTM and CDR2 ANQGSEA. DNA for the CDR3: TGCAGCGTTTTAACCGGGACGGTGAACACTGAAGCTTTCTTT. Protein: CSVLTGTVNTEAFF.

This clone came up a few times. The chain links TRBV6-5 to TRBJ1-1; 7 positions agree with TRBD1. This CDR3 has 13 amino acids. J lost 7 bases, V lost 5 bases, and 7 bases had no gene match. Germline V gene sequence: CDR1 MNHEY, CDR2 SVGAGI. CDR3 in amino acids: CASSGGTAHEAFF. The CDR3 nucleotides are TGTGCCAGCAGTGGCGGGACAGCTCATGAAGCTTTCTTT.

This rearrangement joins TRBV11-2 to TRBJ2-5; TRBD1 aligns across 8 bases. Germline CDR1 and CDR2: SGHAT and FQNNGV. The V segment lost 6 bases and the J segment 2 bases; nucleotides outside the gene matches: 11. The CDR3 runs 16 residues. The CDR3 region has the DNA TGTGCCAGCAGTTCACGACAGGGGTTTTTTCAAGAGACCCAGTACTTC. Protein: CASSSRQGFFQETQYF.

The rearrangement uses TRBV15 and TRBJ2-3; 11 bases match TRBD2. Germline-derived CDR1 and CDR2 are LNHNV and YYDKDF (reference sequence). The J segment lost 3 bases and the V segment lost 5 bases, leaving 13 bases of the junction unmatched. The CDR3 extends over 18 amino acids. The CDR3: CATSPRLTSGGDTDTQYF. The CDR3, as DNA: TGTGCCACCAGCCCCCGTTTAACTAGCGGGGGTGATACAGATACGCAGTATTTT.

This chain links TRBV7-6 with TRBJ2-5, with unresolved D. The CDR3 consists of 14 residues. Germline V lookup: CDR1 SGHVS, CDR2 FNYEAQ. V was clipped by 1 base and J by 5 bases, with 11 bases between them. The CDR3 protein is CASSLVRTSETQYF. The CDR3, as DNA: TGTGCCAGCAGCTTAGTCAGGACCAGCGAGACCCAGTACTTC.

The V and J genes are TRBV5-6 and TRBJ1-5; no firm D call. V lost 0 bases, J lost 4 bases, and 5 bases lay in between. The CDR3 spans 13 residues. The germline gives CDR1 SGHDT, CDR2 YYEEEE. The CDR3 reads CASSLEQNQPQHF. In DNA, the CDR3 is TGTGCCAGCAGCTTGGAGCAGAATCAGCCCCAGCATTTT. Full variable domain (remainder filled in from reference TRBV5-6 and TRBJ1-5): DAGVTQSPTHLIKTRGQQVTLRCSPKSGHDTVSWYQQALGQGPQFIFQYYEEEERQRGNFPDRFSGHQFPNYSSELNVNALLLGDSALYLCASSLEQNQPQHFGDGTRLSIL.

This clone was recorded only once. The CDR3 coding sequence is TGTGCCAGCAGCCCCCGGGACAGGGGACTCAATCAGCCCCAGCATTTT. Amino acids: CASSPRDRGLNQPQHF. This chain joins TRBV7-9 and TRBJ1-5, with 10 bases fitting TRBD1. V lost 5 bases, J lost 3 bases, and 7 bases stayed unmatched. This CDR3 has 16 residues. Germline V gene sequence: CDR1 SEHNR, CDR2 FQNEAQ (reference sequence).

The genes are TRBV13 and TRBJ1-1; D possibly corresponds to TRBD1 (5 bases). The CDR3 consists of 12 residues. The germline V gene has CDR1 PRHDT and CDR2 FYEKMQ (reference sequence). Trimming took off 0 bases at V and 6 bases at J, with 5 bases between the two ends. DNA of the CDR3: TGTGCCAGCAGCTTAGGGGGGCCTGAAGCTTTCTTT. Protein sequence: CASSLGGPEAFF.

This chain links TRBV28 with TRBJ2-3, with 11 nucleotides matching TRBD2. With 4 bases clipped from V and 13 bases from J, the junction kept 4 bases outside the gene matches. The CDR3 runs to 12 residues. Germline CDR1 MDHEN, CDR2 SYDVKM. The CDR3 DNA follows: TGTGCCAGCAGTTCACTAGCGGGGGAGGAGTATTTT. Its translation: CASSSLAGEEYF.